This T cell receptor beta chain was recovered during a study of T cell changes during pregnancy in multiple sclerosis. About this clone itself: A read error may produce the germline difference seen at one junction end.

CDR1 is MNHNS, CDR2 SASEGT, per germline. The length of the CDR3 is 18 residues. Produced via immunoSEQ multiplex PCR; TCRdb's table is partial and in-frame only. Of tens of thousands of clones listed, 92% were seen once; the top ten hold about 0.64%. This material consisted of CD4+ T cells from peripheral blood mononuclear cells, taken after pregnancy. This chain joins TRBV6-1 and TRBJ1-5, with TRBD1 matching 7 bases. The receptor comes from a female donor with multiple sclerosis, enrolled in a pregnancy study. The CDR3 here is CAGSGRIRGLMSNQPQHF. CDR3 in DNA: TGTGCCGGCAGTGGCAGGATTAGGGGGCTGATGAGCAATCAGCCCCAGCATTTT.